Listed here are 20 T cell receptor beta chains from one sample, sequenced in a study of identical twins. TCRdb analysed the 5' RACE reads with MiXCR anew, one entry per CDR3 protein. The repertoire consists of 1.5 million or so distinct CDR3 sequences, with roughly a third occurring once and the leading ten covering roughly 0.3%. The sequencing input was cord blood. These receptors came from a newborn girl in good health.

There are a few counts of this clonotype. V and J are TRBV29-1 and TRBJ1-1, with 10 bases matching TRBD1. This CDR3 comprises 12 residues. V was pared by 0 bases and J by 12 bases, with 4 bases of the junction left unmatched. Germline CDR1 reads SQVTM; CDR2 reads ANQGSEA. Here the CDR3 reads CSVEDWDRGPFF. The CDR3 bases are TGCAGCGTTGAAGATTGGGACAGGGGACCTTTCTTT.

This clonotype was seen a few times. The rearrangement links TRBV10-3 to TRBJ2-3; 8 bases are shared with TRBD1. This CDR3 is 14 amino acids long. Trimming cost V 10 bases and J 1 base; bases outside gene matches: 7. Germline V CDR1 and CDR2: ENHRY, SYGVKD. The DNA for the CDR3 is TGTGCCACCGGTCCAGGGGGCGGCACAGATACGCAGTATTTT. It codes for CATGPGGGTDTQYF.

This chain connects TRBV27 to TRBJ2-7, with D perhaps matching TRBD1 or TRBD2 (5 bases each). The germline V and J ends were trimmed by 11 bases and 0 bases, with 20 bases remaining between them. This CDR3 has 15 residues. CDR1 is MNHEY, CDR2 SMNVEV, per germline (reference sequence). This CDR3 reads CASRPGATSSYEQYF. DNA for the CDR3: TGTGCCTCCCGTCCCGGGGCCACTAGCTCCTACGAGCAGTACTTC.

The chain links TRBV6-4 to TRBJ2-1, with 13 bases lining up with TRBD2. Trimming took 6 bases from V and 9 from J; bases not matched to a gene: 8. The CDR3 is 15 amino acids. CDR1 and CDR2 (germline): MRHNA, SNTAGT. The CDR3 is CASSRLAGGGGEQFF. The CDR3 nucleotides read TGTGCCAGCAGCCGACTAGCGGGGGGCGGTGGTGAGCAGTTCTTC.

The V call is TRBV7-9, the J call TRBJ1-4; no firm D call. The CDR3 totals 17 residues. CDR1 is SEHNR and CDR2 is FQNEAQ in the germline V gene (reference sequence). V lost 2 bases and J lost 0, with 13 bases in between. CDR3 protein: CASSLPTARATNEKLFF. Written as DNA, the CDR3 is TGTGCCAGCAGCTTACCCACCGCCCGAGCAACTAATGAAAAACTGTTTTTT.

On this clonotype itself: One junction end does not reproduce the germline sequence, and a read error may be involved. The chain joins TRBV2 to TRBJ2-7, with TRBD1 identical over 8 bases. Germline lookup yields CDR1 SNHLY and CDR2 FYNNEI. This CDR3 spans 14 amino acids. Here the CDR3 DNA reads TGTGCCAGCAGCCACGGGACAGGAACCTACGAGCAGTCCTTC. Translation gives CASSHGTGTYEQSF.

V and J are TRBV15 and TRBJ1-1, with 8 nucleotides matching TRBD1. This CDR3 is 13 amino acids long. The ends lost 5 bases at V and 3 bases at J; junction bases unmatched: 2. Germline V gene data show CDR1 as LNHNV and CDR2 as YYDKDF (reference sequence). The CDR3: CATSLDRDTEAFF. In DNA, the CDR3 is TGTGCCACCAGCCTGGACAGGGACACTGAAGCTTTCTTT.

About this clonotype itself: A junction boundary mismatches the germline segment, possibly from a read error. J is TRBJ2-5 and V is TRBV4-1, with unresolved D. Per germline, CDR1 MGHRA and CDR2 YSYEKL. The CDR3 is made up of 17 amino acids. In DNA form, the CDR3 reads TGCGCCGGCAGCCAAGATGTCGCCACCGGAAAGAACAATGAGCAGTACTTC. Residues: CAGSQDVATGKNNEQYF.

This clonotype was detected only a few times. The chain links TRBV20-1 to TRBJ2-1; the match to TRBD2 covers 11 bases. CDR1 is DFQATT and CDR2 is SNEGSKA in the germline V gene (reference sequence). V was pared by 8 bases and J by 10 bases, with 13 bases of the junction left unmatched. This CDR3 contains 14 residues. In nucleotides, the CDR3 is TGCAGTCTCCTAGCGGGAGGCCGTCGGAGGGAGCAGTTCTTC. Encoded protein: CSLLAGGRRREQFF.

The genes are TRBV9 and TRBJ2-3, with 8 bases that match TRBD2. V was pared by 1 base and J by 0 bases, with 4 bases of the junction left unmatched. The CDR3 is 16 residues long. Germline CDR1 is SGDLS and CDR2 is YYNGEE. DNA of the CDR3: TGTGCCAGCAGCGTATCCGGGAGGGCGAGCACAGATACGCAGTATTTT. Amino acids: CASSVSGRASTDTQYF. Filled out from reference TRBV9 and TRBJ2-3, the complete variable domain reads DSGVTQTPKHLITATGQRVTLRCSPRSGDLSVYWYQQSLDQGLQFLIQYYNGEERAKGNILERFSAQQFPDLHSELNLSSLELGDSALYFCASSVSGRASTDTQYFGPGTRLTVL.

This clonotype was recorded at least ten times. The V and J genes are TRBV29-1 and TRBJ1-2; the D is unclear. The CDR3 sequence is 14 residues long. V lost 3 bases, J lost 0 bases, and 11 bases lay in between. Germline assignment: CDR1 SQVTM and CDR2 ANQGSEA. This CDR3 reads CSVEPRLSNYGYTF. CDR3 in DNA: TGCAGCGTTGAGCCCAGACTTTCTAACTATGGCTACACCTTC.

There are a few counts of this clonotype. CDR3 protein: CASSPSYPDREKGTSTDTQYF. The CDR3 DNA follows: TGTGCCAGCAGCCCATCGTACCCGGACAGGGAAAAGGGGACTAGCACAGATACGCAGTATTTT. J is TRBJ2-3 and V is TRBV28; the match to TRBD1 covers 8 bases. CDR1 is MDHEN, CDR2 SYDVKM, per germline. The V gene end was trimmed by 6 bases and the J gene end by 0 bases; junction bases not matched to a gene: 23. The length of the CDR3 is 21 residues.

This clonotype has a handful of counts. The CDR3 sequence: CASRRTGVRYGYTF. CDR3 sequence (DNA): TGTGCCAGCAGACGAACAGGGGTGAGGTATGGCTACACCTTC. This chain uses TRBV6-5 with TRBJ1-2; TRBD1 agrees at 7 bases. The CDR3 spans 14 residues. The germline V gene has CDR1 MNHEY and CDR2 SVGAGI. V shed 6 bases, J shed 5 bases, and the junction held 9 bases outside the gene matches.

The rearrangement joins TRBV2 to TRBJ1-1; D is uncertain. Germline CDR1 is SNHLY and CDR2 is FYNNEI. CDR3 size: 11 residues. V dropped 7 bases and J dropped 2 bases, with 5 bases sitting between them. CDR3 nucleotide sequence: TGTGCCAGCAACTTCAACACTGAAGCTTTCTTT. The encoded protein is CASNFNTEAFF.

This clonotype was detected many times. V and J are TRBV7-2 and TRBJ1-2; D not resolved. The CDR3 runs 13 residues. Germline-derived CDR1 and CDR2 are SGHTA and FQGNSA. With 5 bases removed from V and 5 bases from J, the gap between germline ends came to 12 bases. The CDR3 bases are TGTGCCAGCAGCCCAGACGGTTTTTATGGCTACACCTTC. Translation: CASSPDGFYGYTF.

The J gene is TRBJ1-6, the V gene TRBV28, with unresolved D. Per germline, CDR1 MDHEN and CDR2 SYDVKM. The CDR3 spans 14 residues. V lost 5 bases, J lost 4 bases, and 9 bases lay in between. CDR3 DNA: TGTGCCAGCAGTGTACGCCCTTATAATTCACCCCTCCACTTT. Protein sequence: CASSVRPYNSPLHF.

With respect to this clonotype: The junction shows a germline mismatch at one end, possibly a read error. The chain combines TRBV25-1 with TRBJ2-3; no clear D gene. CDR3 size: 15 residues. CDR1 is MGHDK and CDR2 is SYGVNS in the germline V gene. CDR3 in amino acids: CASSEWSENTDAQYF. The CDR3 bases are TGTGCCAGCAGTGAATGGAGCGAGAACACAGATGCGCAGTATTTT.

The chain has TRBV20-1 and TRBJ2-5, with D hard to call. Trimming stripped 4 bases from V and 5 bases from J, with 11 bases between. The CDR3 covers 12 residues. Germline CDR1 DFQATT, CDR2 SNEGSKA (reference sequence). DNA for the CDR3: TGCAGTGCTATGGGATCCCCGGAGACCCAGTACTTC. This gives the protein CSAMGSPETQYF.

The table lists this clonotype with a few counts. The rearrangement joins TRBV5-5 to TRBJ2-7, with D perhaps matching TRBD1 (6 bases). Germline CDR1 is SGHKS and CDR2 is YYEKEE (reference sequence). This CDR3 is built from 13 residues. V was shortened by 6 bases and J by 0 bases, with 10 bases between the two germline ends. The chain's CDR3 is CASIGTLSYEQYF. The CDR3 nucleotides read TGTGCCAGCATCGGGACACTCTCCTACGAGCAGTACTTC.

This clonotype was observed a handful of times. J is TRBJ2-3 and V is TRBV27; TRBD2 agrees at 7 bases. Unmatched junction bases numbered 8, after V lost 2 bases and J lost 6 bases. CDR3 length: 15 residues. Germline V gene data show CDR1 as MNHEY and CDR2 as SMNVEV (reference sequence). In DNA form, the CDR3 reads TGTGCCAGCAGTTTAAGGGTGCTGGGAGGGGATACGCAGTATTTT. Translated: CASSLRVLGGDTQYF.